This entry concerns a single T cell receptor beta chain. This sample stems from a study of blood T cell repertoires in COVID-19. Original processing notes: Scientists estimated how many nucleated cells there were by amplifying reference gene primers. The method was immunoSEQ multiplex PCR; TCRdb's version includes in-frame clones alone and lacks a portion of them. Clone size and the V and J calls come from that table; the DNA yielded D and trimming. This table has over 350,000 clones, nearly 90% appearing once. The sequence derives from a woman between 18 and 30 years old with acute COVID-19. The sequencing sample was made of PBMCs or T cells enriched from blood (not recorded which).

In DNA, the CDR3 is TGTGCCAGTAGTATATTTAGGGAGGGGACTGAAGCTTTCTTT. Translation: CASSIFREGTEAFF. This chain joins TRBV19 and TRBJ1-1, with D perhaps matching TRBD1 (5 bases). Trimming removed 2 bases at V and 5 bases at J, with 12 bases between. The CDR3 has 14 amino acids. Germline V gene data show CDR1 as LNHDA and CDR2 as SQIVND (reference sequence). Full variable domain (rest looked up from reference TRBV19 and TRBJ1-1): DGGITQSPKYLFRKEGQNVTLSCEQNLNHDAMYWYRQDPGQGLRLIYYSQIVNDFQKGDIAEGYSVSREKKESFPLTVTSAQKNPTAFYLCASSIFREGTEAFFGQGTRLTVV.